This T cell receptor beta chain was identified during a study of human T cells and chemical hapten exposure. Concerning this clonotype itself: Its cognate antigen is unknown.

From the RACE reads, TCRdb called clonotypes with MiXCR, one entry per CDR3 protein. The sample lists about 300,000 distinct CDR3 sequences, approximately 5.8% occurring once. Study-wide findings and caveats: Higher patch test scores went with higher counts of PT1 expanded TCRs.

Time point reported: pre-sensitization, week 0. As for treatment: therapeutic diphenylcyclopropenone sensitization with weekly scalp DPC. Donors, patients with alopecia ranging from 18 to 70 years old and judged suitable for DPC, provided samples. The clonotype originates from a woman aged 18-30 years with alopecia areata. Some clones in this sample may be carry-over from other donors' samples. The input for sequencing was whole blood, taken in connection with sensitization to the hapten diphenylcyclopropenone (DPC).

CDR3 coding DNA: TGTGCCAGCAGAAAAAGAGGGGGTGGGAACGGAAACACCATATATTTT. Amino acids: CASRKRGGGNGNTIYF. The chain carries TRBV27 and TRBJ1-3, with a possible D match to TRBD1 (6 bases). V dropped 6 bases and J dropped 4 bases, with 19 bases sitting between them. This CDR3 comprises 16 residues. From germline, CDR1 is MNHEY and CDR2 SMNVEV (reference sequence).